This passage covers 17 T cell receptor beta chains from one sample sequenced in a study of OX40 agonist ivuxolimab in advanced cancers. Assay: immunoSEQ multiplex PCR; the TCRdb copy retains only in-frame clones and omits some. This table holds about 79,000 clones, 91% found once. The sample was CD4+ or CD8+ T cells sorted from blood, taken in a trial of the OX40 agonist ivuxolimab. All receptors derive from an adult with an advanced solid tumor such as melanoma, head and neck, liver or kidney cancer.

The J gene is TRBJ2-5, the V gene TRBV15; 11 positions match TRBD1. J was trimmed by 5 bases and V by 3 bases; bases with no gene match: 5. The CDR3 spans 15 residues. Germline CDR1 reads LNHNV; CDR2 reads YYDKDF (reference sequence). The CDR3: CATSRGQGVPETQYF. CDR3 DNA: TGTGCCACCAGCAGGGGACAGGGGGTGCCGGAGACCCAGTACTTC.

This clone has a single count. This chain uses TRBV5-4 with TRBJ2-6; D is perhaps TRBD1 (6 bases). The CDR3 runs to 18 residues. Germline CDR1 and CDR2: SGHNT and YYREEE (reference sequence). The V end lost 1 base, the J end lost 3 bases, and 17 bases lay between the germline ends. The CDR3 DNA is TGTGCCAGCAGCTTGAGTGGATGGGGGCGGAGTGGGGCCAACGTCCTGACTTTC. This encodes CASSLSGWGRSGANVLTF. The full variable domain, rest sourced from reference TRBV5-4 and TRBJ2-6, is ETGVTQSPTHLIKTRGQQVTLRCSSQSGHNTVSWYQQALGQGPQFIFQYYREEENGRGNFPPRFSGLQFPNYSSELNVNALELDDSALYLCASSLSGWGRSGANVLTFGAGSRLTVL.

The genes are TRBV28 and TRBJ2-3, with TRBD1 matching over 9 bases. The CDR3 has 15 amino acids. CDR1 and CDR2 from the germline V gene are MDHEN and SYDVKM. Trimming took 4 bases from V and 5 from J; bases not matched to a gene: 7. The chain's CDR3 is CASSSPGQGQDTQYF. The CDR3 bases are TGTGCCAGCAGTTCGCCGGGACAGGGACAAGATACGCAGTATTTT.

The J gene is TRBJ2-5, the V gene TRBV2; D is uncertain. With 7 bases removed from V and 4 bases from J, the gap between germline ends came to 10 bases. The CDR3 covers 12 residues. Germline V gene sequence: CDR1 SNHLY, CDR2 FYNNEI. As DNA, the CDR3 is TGTGCCAGCAAAAGGGATGGAGAGACCCAGTACTTC. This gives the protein CASKRDGETQYF.

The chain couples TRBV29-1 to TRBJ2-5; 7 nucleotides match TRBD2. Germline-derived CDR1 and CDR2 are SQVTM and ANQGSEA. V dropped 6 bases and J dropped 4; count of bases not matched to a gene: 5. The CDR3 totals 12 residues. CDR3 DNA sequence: TGCAGCGTCCGTGGGGGGGGAGAGACCCAGTACTTC. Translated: CSVRGGGETQYF.

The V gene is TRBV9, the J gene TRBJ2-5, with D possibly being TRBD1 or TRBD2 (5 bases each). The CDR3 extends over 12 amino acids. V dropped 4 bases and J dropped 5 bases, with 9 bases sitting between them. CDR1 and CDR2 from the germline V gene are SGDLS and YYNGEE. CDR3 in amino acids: CASSQGGETQYF. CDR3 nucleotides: TGTGCCAGCAGCCAGGGCGGGGAGACCCAGTACTTC.

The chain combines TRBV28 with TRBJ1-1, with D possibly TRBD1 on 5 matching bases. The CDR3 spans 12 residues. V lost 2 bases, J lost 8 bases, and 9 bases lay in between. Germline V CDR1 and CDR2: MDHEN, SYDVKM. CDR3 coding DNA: TGTGCCAGCAGTTTAAACGGGGCAGAAGCTTTCTTT. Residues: CASSLNGAEAFF.

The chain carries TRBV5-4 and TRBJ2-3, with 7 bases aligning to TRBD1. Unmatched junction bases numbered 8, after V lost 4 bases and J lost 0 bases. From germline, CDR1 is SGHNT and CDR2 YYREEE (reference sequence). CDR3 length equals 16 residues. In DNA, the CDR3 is TGTGCCAGCAGCCGGATACAGGGGCCTAGCACAGATACGCAGTATTTT. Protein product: CASSRIQGPSTDTQYF.

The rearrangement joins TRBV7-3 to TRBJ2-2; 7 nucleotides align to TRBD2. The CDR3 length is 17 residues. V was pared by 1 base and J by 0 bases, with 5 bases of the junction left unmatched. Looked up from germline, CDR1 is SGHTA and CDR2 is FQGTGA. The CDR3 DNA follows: TGTGCCAGCAGCTTAATCCCTAGCGGAACGAACACCGGGGAGCTGTTTTTT. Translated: CASSLIPSGTNTGELFF.

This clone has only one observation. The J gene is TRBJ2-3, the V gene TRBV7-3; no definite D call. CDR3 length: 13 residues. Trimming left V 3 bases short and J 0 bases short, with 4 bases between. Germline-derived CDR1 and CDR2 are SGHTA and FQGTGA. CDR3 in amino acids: CASSLGSTDTQYF. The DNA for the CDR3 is TGTGCCAGCAGCTTGGGTAGCACAGATACGCAGTATTTT.

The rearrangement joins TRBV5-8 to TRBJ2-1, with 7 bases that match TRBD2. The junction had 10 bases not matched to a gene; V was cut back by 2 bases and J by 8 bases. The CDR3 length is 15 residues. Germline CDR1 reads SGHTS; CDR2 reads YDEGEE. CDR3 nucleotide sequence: TGTGCCAGCAGCTTCGGGGGGAGGGTTGTCTATGAGCAGTTCTTC. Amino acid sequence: CASSFGGRVVYEQFF.

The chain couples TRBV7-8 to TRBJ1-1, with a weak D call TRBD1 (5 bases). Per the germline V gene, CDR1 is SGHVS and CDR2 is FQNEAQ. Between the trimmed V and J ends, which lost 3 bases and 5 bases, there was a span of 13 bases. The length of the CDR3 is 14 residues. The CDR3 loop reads CASSFTGPWTEAFF. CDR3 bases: TGTGCCAGCAGCTTTACGGGACCCTGGACTGAAGCTTTCTTT.

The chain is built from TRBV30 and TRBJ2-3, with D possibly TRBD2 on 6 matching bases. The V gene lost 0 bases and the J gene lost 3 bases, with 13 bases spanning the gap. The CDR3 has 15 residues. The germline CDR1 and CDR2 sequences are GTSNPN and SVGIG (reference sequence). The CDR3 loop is CAWSVLTGATDTQYF. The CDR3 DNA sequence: TGTGCCTGGAGTGTACTAACGGGAGCGACAGATACGCAGTATTTT.

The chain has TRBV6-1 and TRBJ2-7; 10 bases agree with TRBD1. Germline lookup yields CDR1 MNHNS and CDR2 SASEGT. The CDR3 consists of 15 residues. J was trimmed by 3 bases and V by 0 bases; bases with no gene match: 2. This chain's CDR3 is CASSEAGTGVYEQYF. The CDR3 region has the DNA TGTGCCAGCAGTGAAGCCGGGACAGGGGTCTACGAGCAGTACTTC.

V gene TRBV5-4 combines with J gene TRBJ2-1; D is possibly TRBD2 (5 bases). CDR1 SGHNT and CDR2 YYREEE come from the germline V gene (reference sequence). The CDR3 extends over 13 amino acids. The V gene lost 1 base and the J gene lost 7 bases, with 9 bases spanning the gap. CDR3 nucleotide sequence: TGTGCCAGCAGCTTGCAACTAGATAATGAGCAGTTCTTC. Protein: CASSLQLDNEQFF.

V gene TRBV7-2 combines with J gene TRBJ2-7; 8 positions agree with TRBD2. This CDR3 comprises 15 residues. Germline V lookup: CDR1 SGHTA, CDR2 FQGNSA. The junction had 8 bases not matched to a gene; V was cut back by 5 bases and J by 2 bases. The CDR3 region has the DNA TGTGCCAGCAGCCACGGGGGGGGCCCTGCCTACGAGCAGTACTTC. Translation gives CASSHGGGPAYEQYF.

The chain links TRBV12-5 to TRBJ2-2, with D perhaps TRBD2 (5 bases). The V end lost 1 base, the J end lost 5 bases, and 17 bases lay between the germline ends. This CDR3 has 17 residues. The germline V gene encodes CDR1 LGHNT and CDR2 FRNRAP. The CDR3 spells CASGLGSSYRGTGELFF. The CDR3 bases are TGTGCTAGTGGTTTGGGTTCTTCCTATCGAGGGACCGGGGAGCTGTTTTTT.